These T cell receptor beta chains were read from a single sample in a study of shared clonotypes between healthy human individuals. Some clones are missing from TCRdb's copy, which holds only in-frame ones; the method was immunoSEQ multiplex PCR. The table shows fewer than 550,000 clones, with about 75% occurring only once. The sample taken for sequencing was PBMCs. The source is a middle-aged woman in good health. Some clones in this sample may be carry-over from other donors' samples. Both conserved end residues are part of each CDR3. D genes are given only for firm matches. For some rows the clone size is stated as once, few or many, or as a class when expanded; others skip it.

j_gene: TRBJ2-2
abundance: .
d_gene: .
v_gene: TRBV10-3
CDR3aa: CAISERQTNTGELFF
CDR3nt: TGTGCCATCAGTGAGAGGCAGACAAACACCGGGGAGCTGTTTTTT

j_gene: TRBJ1-1
abundance: .
d_gene: .
v_gene: TRBV11-1
CDR3aa: CASSFWEGMNTEAFF
CDR3nt: TGTGCCAGCAGCTTTTGGGAGGGCATGAACACTGAAGCTTTCTTT

j_gene: TRBJ2-3
abundance: .
d_gene: .
v_gene: TRBV7-9
CDR3aa: CASSKDPNPTDTQYF
CDR3nt: TGTGCCAGCAGCAAGGACCCGAACCCCACAGATACGCAGTATTTT

j_gene: TRBJ2-2
abundance: .
d_gene: .
v_gene: TRBV7-3
CDR3aa: CASSLTLAATNTGELFF
CDR3nt: TGTGCCAGCAGCTTAACATTAGCGGCCACGAACACCGGGGAGCTGTTTTTT

j_gene: TRBJ2-2
abundance: .
d_gene: .
v_gene: TRBV18
CDR3aa: CASSPLRDSSSGELFF
CDR3nt: TGTGCCAGCTCACCGCTGCGGGACTCCTCTTCCGGGGAGCTGTTTTTT

j_gene: TRBJ2-1
abundance: many
d_gene: .
v_gene: TRBV7-8
CDR3aa: CASSLVAGTHNEQFF
CDR3nt: TGTGCCAGCAGCTTAGTGGCGGGAACCCACAATGAGCAGTTCTTC

j_gene: TRBJ2-4
abundance: .
d_gene: TRBD1
v_gene: TRBV11-2
CDR3aa: CASSPAPGQLLGGIQYF
CDR3nt: TGTGCCAGCAGCCCAGCCCCGGGACAGCTCCTTGGGGGCATTCAGTACTTC

j_gene: TRBJ2-7
abundance: .
d_gene: TRBD1
v_gene: TRBV27
CDR3aa: CASSPPDRDAHYEQYF
CDR3nt: TGTGCCAGCAGTCCCCCGGACAGGGATGCCCACTACGAGCAGTACTTC

j_gene: TRBJ2-7
abundance: few
d_gene: .
v_gene: TRBV14
CDR3aa: CASSAAAGQFPYEQYF
CDR3nt: TGTGCCAGCAGCGCAGCTGCAGGACAGTTCCCCTACGAGCAGTACTTC

j_gene: TRBJ2-7
abundance: .
d_gene: TRBD2
v_gene: TRBV6-5
CDR3aa: CASTRLAGGAEYF
CDR3nt: TGTGCCAGCACCAGACTAGCGGGAGGCGCGGAGTACTTC

j_gene: TRBJ2-3
abundance: .
d_gene: TRBD2
v_gene: TRBV9
CDR3aa: CASSPYSSGSTDTQYF
CDR3nt: TGTGCCAGCAGCCCGTACTCTAGCGGGAGTACAGATACGCAGTATTTT

j_gene: TRBJ2-7
abundance: .
d_gene: TRBD2
v_gene: TRBV9
CDR3aa: CASSVGLAGSYEQYF
CDR3nt: TGTGCCAGCAGCGTCGGTTTAGCGGGGTCCTACGAGCAGTACTTC

j_gene: TRBJ1-1
abundance: .
d_gene: .
v_gene: TRBV11-2
CDR3aa: CASSLGVGGTEAFF
CDR3nt: TGTGCCAGCAGCTTAGGGGTGGGGGGCACTGAAGCTTTCTTT

j_gene: TRBJ2-7
abundance: .
d_gene: .
v_gene: TRBV5-1
CDR3aa: CASSLDAGAYEQYF
CDR3nt: TGCGCCAGCAGCTTGGATGCAGGGGCCTACGAGCAGTACTTC

j_gene: TRBJ2-1
abundance: .
d_gene: .
v_gene: TRBV2
CDR3aa: CASAREGLALGEQFF
CDR3nt: TGTGCCAGCGCGCGGGAAGGGCTAGCGCTCGGTGAGCAGTTCTTC

j_gene: TRBJ1-1
abundance: .
d_gene: .
v_gene: TRBV29-1
CDR3aa: CSAEKNTEAFF
CDR3nt: TGCAGCGCTGAGAAGAACACTGAAGCTTTCTTT

j_gene: TRBJ2-1
abundance: .
d_gene: .
v_gene: TRBV30
CDR3aa: CAGLLQWSHNEQFF
CDR3nt: TGTGCCGGCTTACTACAGTGGTCTCACAATGAGCAGTTCTTC

j_gene: TRBJ1-5
abundance: .
d_gene: .
v_gene: TRBV19
CDR3aa: CASSISGAGNSNQPQHF
CDR3nt: TGTGCCAGTAGTATCTCAGGGGCTGGAAATAGCAATCAGCCCCAGCATTTT

j_gene: TRBJ2-5
abundance: .
d_gene: TRBD1
v_gene: TRBV18
CDR3aa: CASSPRQGEVWRSEETQYF
CDR3nt: TGTGCCAGCTCACCACGACAGGGGGAGGTGTGGAGGTCAGAAGAGACCCAGTACTTC

j_gene: TRBJ2-7
abundance: .
d_gene: .
v_gene: TRBV5-8
CDR3aa: CASSWSGKQYF
CDR3nt: TGTGCCAGCAGCTGGAGCGGCAAGCAGTACTTC

j_gene: TRBJ1-5
abundance: .
d_gene: .
v_gene: TRBV4-1
CDR3aa: CASSQGMGQARNQPQHF
CDR3nt: TGCGCCAGCAGCCAAGGGATGGGACAAGCACGCAATCAGCCCCAGCATTTT

j_gene: TRBJ1-1
abundance: .
d_gene: TRBD1
v_gene: TRBV5-1
CDR3aa: CASSPGTGGPSTVEAFF
CDR3nt: TGCGCCAGCAGCCCCGGGACAGGGGGACCGTCGACCGTCGAAGCTTTCTTT